A selection of T cell receptor beta chains follows, all from one sample in a study of blood T cell repertoires in COVID-19. The assay was immunoSEQ multiplex PCR, and TCRdb's table has in-frame clones only and misses some. The top ten clones hold 2.5% of a sample with approximately 25,000 clones, roughly four fifths of them seen once. The material sequenced was peripheral blood. These TCRs come from a woman between 65 and 79 years old with COVID-19, enrolled during active disease. Both conserved end residues are part of each CDR3.

v_gene	j_gene	CDR3aa
TRBV7-9	TRBJ2-3	CASSTREGQSTDTQYF
TRBV18	TRBJ1-4	CASSPGDFEKLFF
TRBV4-3	TRBJ2-2	CASSRAGTGETGELFF
TRBV29-1	TRBJ1-1	CSVADSHTEAFF
TRBV7-8	TRBJ1-3	CASSYRGSGNTIYF
TRBV7-9	TRBJ2-1	CASSSDEGLAGGPGNEQFF
TRBV11-2	TRBJ2-5	CASSFSTYGLGETQYF
TRBV3-1/TRBV3-2	TRBJ1-3	CASSQDTYLLRGNTIYF
TRBV7-9	TRBJ2-3	CASSLDAGGADTQYF
TRBV6-1	TRBJ1-5	CASSDDRGRQPQHF
TRBV27	TRBJ2-5	CASSARTSGSRETQYF
TRBV12-3/TRBV12-4	TRBJ1-1	CASRTGLEAFF
TRBV9	TRBJ2-1	CASSVDSGALNEQFF
TRBV5-5	TRBJ2-1	CASSLTSGINEQFF
TRBV4-2	TRBJ1-2	CASSQAEGSYGYTF
TRBV27	TRBJ2-1	CASSTGVSSYNEQFF
TRBV5-6	TRBJ2-3	CASSVDRADTQYF
TRBV7-6	TRBJ2-3	CASSRLASVTDTQYF
TRBV28	TRBJ1-3	CASSPTGQFLSGNTIYF
TRBV15	TRBJ1-4	CATSRDGGDGEKLFF
TRBV6-5	TRBJ1-6	CASSTRGLPNSPLHF
TRBV9	TRBJ1-4	CASSVGLGGEKLFF
TRBV6-5	TRBJ2-7	CASSQGRVGYEQYF
TRBV4-1	TRBJ1-1	CASSQVPAVTEAFF
TRBV7-6	TRBJ2-1	CASSLIGEQFF
TRBV6-5	TRBJ1-6	CASTWRTDNSPLHF
TRBV27	TRBJ1-1	CASSSGIMNTEAFF
TRBV4-3	TRBJ1-5	CASSQYRDQPQHF
TRBV28	TRBJ2-3	CASSLGGRLIDTQYF
TRBV7-9	TRBJ1-4	CASSPSGGATNEKLFF
TRBV7-8	TRBJ2-7	CASSLVYSYDRGHDEQYF
TRBV7-6	TRBJ1-6	CASSLRVEGDNSPLHF
TRBV5-4	TRBJ2-2	CASSSYRGQDTGELFF
TRBV6-2/TRBV6-3	TRBJ2-7	CASSYLENSYEQYF
TRBV19	TRBJ2-1	CASSTGTSGRVNEQFF
TRBV27	TRBJ1-6	CASSLSNAGRYNSPLHF
TRBV7-2	TRBJ2-7	CASSLRLDYEQYF
TRBV11-3	TRBJ2-2	CASSHRDTWEGELFF
TRBV6-5	TRBJ1-6	CASRQGQANSPLHF
TRBV5-5	TRBJ2-3	CASRSGGRGTDTQYF
TRBV5-6	TRBJ1-1	CASSLFGGLAFF
TRBV10-3	TRBJ1-1	CAVRSRGMNTEAFF
TRBV27	TRBJ1-4	CASSPPGQGAKLFF
TRBV28	TRBJ2-4	CASSHTSSGSEKNIQYF
TRBV6-5	TRBJ1-2	CASSPGWGYGYTF
TRBV19	TRBJ1-4	CASTKQGPNEKLFF
TRBV12-3/TRBV12-4	TRBJ2-1	CASSLALASGWFF
TRBV29-1	TRBJ1-2	CSVSAGGQASNYGYTF
TRBV9	TRBJ2-3	CASSVTSGGDTQYF
TRBV7-7	TRBJ1-1	CASSQHQDSEAFF